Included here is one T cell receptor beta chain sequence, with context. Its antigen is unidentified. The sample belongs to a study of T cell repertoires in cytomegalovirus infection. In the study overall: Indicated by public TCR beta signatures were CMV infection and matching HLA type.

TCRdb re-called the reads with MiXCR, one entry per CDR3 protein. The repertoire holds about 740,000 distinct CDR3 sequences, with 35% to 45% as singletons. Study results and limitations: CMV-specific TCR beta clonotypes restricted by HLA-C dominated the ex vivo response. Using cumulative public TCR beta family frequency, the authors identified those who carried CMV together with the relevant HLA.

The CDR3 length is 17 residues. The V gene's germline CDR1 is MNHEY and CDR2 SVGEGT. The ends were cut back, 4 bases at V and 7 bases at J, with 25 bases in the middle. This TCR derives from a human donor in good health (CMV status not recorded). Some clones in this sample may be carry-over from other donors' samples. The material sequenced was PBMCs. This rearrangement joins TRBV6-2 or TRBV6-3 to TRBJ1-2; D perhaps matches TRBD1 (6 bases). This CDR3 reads CASSFYTGFRSQSGYTF. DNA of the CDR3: TGTGCCAGCAGTTTCTACACAGGGTTCAGGTCTCAGTCTGGCTACACCTTC.